Following are 21 T cell receptor beta chains from one sample sequenced in a study of CD8+CD57+ T cells in acquired aplastic anemia. Genomic DNA constituted the template upon which TCR beta VDJ and CDR3 profiling was performed. One entry per CDR3 protein, called by TCRdb with MiXCR from the reads. The sample lists more than 150,000 distinct CDR3 sequences; around 50% were seen once. The authors sequenced patients whose flow cytometry had shown CD8+CD57+ cell expansion. The source material was sorted CD4+, CD8+, or CD8+CD57+ T cells (not recorded which) from PBMCs. The receptors shown here come from a human donor with aplastic anemia.

The chain has TRBV20-1 and TRBJ2-6; D may correspond to TRBD1 or TRBD2 (5 bases each). CDR3 length: 18 residues. The V end was cut by 1 base, the J end by 0 bases, with 16 bases between. Germline V CDR1 and CDR2: DFQATT, SNEGSKA (reference sequence). DNA of the CDR3: TGCAGTGCTAGAGTCCTCGGGACGGCGATCTCTGGGGCCAACGTCCTGACTTTC. Its protein product is CSARVLGTAISGANVLTF.

The rearrangement uses TRBV15 and TRBJ2-7; D gene unclear. The germline V gene has CDR1 LNHNV and CDR2 YYDKDF (reference sequence). CDR3 size: 14 residues. Trimming took 0 bases from V and 1 from J, leaving 7 bases between them. In DNA, the CDR3 is TGTGCCACCAGCAGAGATCAGGAGTCCTACGAGCAGTACTTC. Translating gives CATSRDQESYEQYF.

The chain uses TRBV2 and TRBJ2-7, with TRBD1 as a possible D gene (7 bases). The CDR3 contains 13 residues. V lost 7 bases, J lost 4 bases, and 14 bases lay in between. Germline lookup yields CDR1 SNHLY and CDR2 FYNNEI. CDR3 protein: CASTAGQLYEQYF. Here the CDR3 DNA reads TGTGCCAGCACCGCGGGACAGTTGTACGAGCAGTACTTC. Full variable domain (outside the CDR3, taken from reference TRBV2 and TRBJ2-7): EPEVTQTPSHQVTQMGQEVILRCVPISNHLYFYWYRQILGQKVEFLVSFYNNEISEKSEIFDDQFSVERPDGSNFTLKIRSTKLEDSAMYFCASTAGQLYEQYFGPGTRLTVT.

The chain recombines TRBV12-3 or TRBV12-4 with TRBJ2-7; D tentatively reads TRBD1 or TRBD2 (5 bases each). CDR3 length: 13 residues. Trimming left V 3 bases short and J 5 bases short, with 11 bases between. CDR3 protein: CASSFGTMNEQYF. DNA of the CDR3: TGTGCCAGCAGTTTTGGGACCATGAACGAGCAGTACTTC.

V gene TRBV10-3 combines with J gene TRBJ1-2; D is perhaps TRBD1 (5 bases). V was shortened by 3 bases and J by 4 bases, with 12 bases between the two germline ends. Germline loops: CDR1 ENHRY, CDR2 SYGVKD. The CDR3 covers 14 residues. The CDR3 DNA reads TGTGCCATCAGTGATCCGACAGATAGCTATGGCTACACCTTC. Protein: CAISDPTDSYGYTF.

CDR3 region: CATWEGWGASQPQHF. DNA for the CDR3: TGTGCCACCTGGGAAGGGTGGGGGGCTTCTCAGCCCCAGCATTTT. The chain has TRBV19 and TRBJ1-5, with D tentatively TRBD1 (6 bases). The CDR3 spans 15 residues. With 10 bases removed from V and 6 bases from J, the gap between germline ends came to 22 bases. CDR1 is LNHDA, CDR2 SQIVND, per germline (reference sequence).

This clonotype was recorded a few times. The chain combines TRBV15 with TRBJ1-2, with 12 bases that match TRBD1. V lost 3 bases and J lost 4; bases outside the gene matches: 3. Germline V lookup: CDR1 LNHNV, CDR2 YYDKDF (reference sequence). The CDR3 runs to 15 residues. DNA of the CDR3: TGTGCCACCAGCAGGGGACAGGGGGCGGGCTATGGCTACACCTTC. This translates into CATSRGQGAGYGYTF.

The chain has TRBV29-1 and TRBJ2-1, with TRBD2 identical over 7 bases. Germline CDR1 reads SQVTM; CDR2 reads ANQGSEA. The V gene end was trimmed by 7 bases and the J gene end by 4 bases; junction bases not matched to a gene: 7. CDR3 size: 13 residues. CDR3 residues: CSGETSAYNEQFF. The CDR3 DNA sequence: TGCAGCGGCGAAACTAGCGCATACAATGAGCAGTTCTTC.

V gene TRBV2 combines with J gene TRBJ1-2; D remains ambiguous. CDR3 length equals 13 residues. Trimming stripped 3 bases from V and 3 bases from J, with 8 bases between. The germline V gene has CDR1 SNHLY and CDR2 FYNNEI. CDR3 sequence (DNA): TGTGCCAGCAGTGACGAATTGCACTATGGCTACACCTTC. It is translated as CASSDELHYGYTF.

The gene calls are TRBV9 and TRBJ2-7; 7 bases map to TRBD2. The CDR3 covers 17 residues. After removal of 5 bases from V and 3 bases from J, the junction contained 17 bases not matched to a gene. Germline CDR1 and CDR2: SGDLS and YYNGEE. CDR3 DNA sequence: TGTGCCAGCAGTCCTACTAGCGCCGACAGTATTCGCTACGAGCAGTACTTC. This encodes CASSPTSADSIRYEQYF.

This chain uses TRBV29-1 with TRBJ1-1; TRBD1 aligns across 9 bases. The junction had 19 bases not matched to a gene; V was cut back by 6 bases and J by 5 bases. Germline assignment: CDR1 SQVTM and CDR2 ANQGSEA. CDR3 length equals 17 residues. Here the CDR3 DNA reads TGCAGCGTGGAAAAAGGCGGGGACAGGGTAAAAGGGACTGAAGCTTTCTTT. This sequence encodes CSVEKGGDRVKGTEAFF.

This clonotype was seen many times. This chain joins TRBV7-3 and TRBJ2-1, with D hard to call. The germline V and J ends were trimmed by 1 base and 9 bases, with 10 bases remaining between them. CDR3 length: 13 residues. Germline V gene lookup returns CDR1 SGHTA and CDR2 FQGTGA. The chain's CDR3 is CASSLSPDGEQFF. DNA of the CDR3: TGTGCCAGCAGCTTAAGCCCGGACGGTGAGCAGTTCTTC. The full variable domain, in which reference TRBV7-3 and TRBJ2-1 provide the parts outside the CDR3, is GAGVSQTPSNKVTEKGKYVELRCDPISGHTALYWYRQSLGQGPEFLIYFQGTGAADDSGLPNDRFFAVRPEGSVSTLKIQRTERGDSAVYLCASSLSPDGEQFFGPGTRLTVL.

Here the CDR3 reads CASSLDADYGYTF. The CDR3 coding sequence is TGCGCCAGCAGCTTGGACGCGGACTATGGCTACACCTTC. This chain joins TRBV5-1 and TRBJ1-2; the D is unclear. Germline lookup yields CDR1 SGHRS and CDR2 YFSETQ. The CDR3 spans 13 residues. The V end lost 0 bases, the J end lost 3 bases, and 6 bases lay between the germline ends.

There are many counts of this clonotype. The chain joins TRBV19 to TRBJ1-4; D perhaps matches TRBD1 (6 bases). CDR1 is LNHDA, CDR2 SQIVND, per germline (reference sequence). Trimming took 4 bases from V and 11 from J, leaving 11 bases between them. This CDR3 spans 12 amino acids. CDR3 bases: TGTGCCAGTAGTAAGACAGGCCTTAAACTGTTTTTT. As protein: CASSKTGLKLFF.

V gene TRBV2 combines with J gene TRBJ2-1; no definite D call. The V end lost 8 bases, the J end lost 1 base, and 12 bases lay between the germline ends. Germline V gives CDR1 SNHLY, CDR2 FYNNEI. The CDR3 totals 14 residues. The CDR3: CASEVIGSYNEQFF. CDR3 DNA sequence: TGTGCCAGCGAAGTGATTGGATCCTACAATGAGCAGTTCTTC.

The CDR3: CASSPNTATNEKLFF. CDR3 DNA sequence: TGCGCCAGCAGCCCGAATACGGCAACTAATGAAAAACTGTTTTTT. This chain links TRBV5-1 with TRBJ1-4, with unresolved D. The CDR3 contains 15 residues. Germline CDR1 reads SGHRS; CDR2 reads YFSETQ. Deletions cut 4 bases from V and 0 bases from J, with 10 bases between.

V is TRBV11-2 and J is TRBJ2-3, with D possibly being TRBD1 or TRBD2 (5 bases each). Germline values: CDR1 SGHAT, CDR2 FQNNGV. The V end lost 5 bases, the J end lost 6 bases, and 18 bases lay between the germline ends. This CDR3 is 15 amino acids long. This CDR3 reads CASSAIRGPGDTQYF. The CDR3 DNA is TGTGCCAGCAGCGCTATAAGGGGACCAGGGGATACGCAGTATTTT.

The chain recombines TRBV15 with TRBJ1-1; D is uncertain. The V gene's germline CDR1 is LNHNV and CDR2 YYDKDF (reference sequence). The CDR3 covers 13 residues. The ends were cut back, 1 base at V and 6 bases at J, with 9 bases in the middle. The CDR3: CATSRVGGPEAFF. The CDR3 region has the DNA TGTGCCACCAGCAGAGTGGGAGGACCTGAAGCTTTCTTT.

This sequence joins TRBV10-3 and TRBJ2-3, with D perhaps matching TRBD2 (5 bases). The CDR3 is 13 amino acids. Germline V gene data show CDR1 as ENHRY and CDR2 as SYGVKD. V was cut by 6 bases and J by 6 bases, with 13 bases left in between. The CDR3 loop reads CAIRTGSGDTQYF. As DNA, the CDR3 is TGTGCCATCAGGACGGGAAGTGGGGATACGCAGTATTTT.

This clonotype has ten or more counts. It may be a read error: a sequence one base away is much more abundant. For the CDR3, the DNA is TGTGCCACCAGCAAAGGACAGGGCGATGGCTGCACCTTC. Translated, it gives CATSKGQGDGCTF. The chain links TRBV15 to TRBJ1-2; TRBD1 aligns across 8 bases. This CDR3 has 13 amino acids. CDR1 and CDR2 from the germline V gene are LNHNV and YYDKDF (reference sequence).

This clonotype was counted ten times or more. V gene TRBV7-9 combines with J gene TRBJ1-5; weak D call: TRBD1 (6 bases). Trimming shortened V by 3 bases and J by 5 bases, and 14 bases separated the two germline ends. The CDR3 is made up of 15 amino acids. CDR1 and CDR2 (germline): SEHNR, FQNEAQ (reference sequence). CDR3 protein: CASSFGTGNDQPQHF. CDR3 nucleotides: TGTGCCAGCAGCTTTGGTACAGGGAACGATCAGCCCCAGCATTTT.